The TCR beta chain under discussion was sequenced for a study of blood T cell repertoires in COVID-19. Study-level information: Both acute and convalescent COVID-19 samples were obtained from the United States, Italy and Spain. Nucleic acid was either cDNA or gDNA, and it came from T cells, B-cell-depleted T cells, or PBMCs.

Original data processing: Amplifying reference gene primers gave estimates of nucleated cell counts. Produced via immunoSEQ multiplex PCR; TCRdb's table is partial and in-frame only. V, J and clone size are those of that table, while D and trimming were read from the DNA. This table has 200,000 to 250,000 clones, roughly 87% appearing once. This CDR3 has 14 amino acids. CDR1 and CDR2 (germline): MNHEY, SMNVEV (reference sequence). Trimming removed 6 bases at V and 2 bases at J, with 13 bases between. Sequenced input: peripheral blood. The sequence was collected from a woman aged 18-29 years who had recovered from COVID-19. J is TRBJ1-2 and V is TRBV27, with D maybe TRBD1 (6 bases). CDR3 protein: CASSYLTGNYGYTF. The DNA of the CDR3 is TGTGCCAGCAGCTACTTAACAGGGAACTATGGCTACACCTTC.